What follows describes a single T cell receptor (beta chain). Its target is not known. One junction end disagrees with the germline gene, perhaps due to a read error. TCRdb independently ran MiXCR on the multiplex PCR reads; one entry per CDR3 protein. The data hold 70,000 to 95,000 distinct CDR3 sequences, with roughly a fifth observed a single time. The sample is drawn from a study of breast tumors, draining lymph nodes, adjacent tissues. Study-level points and caveats: Compared with lymph nodes, tumors were less diverse; compared with nontumor tissue, more.

Axillary draining lymph nodes of breast cancer patients supplied the node samples. CDR3 length equals 15 residues. Germline lookup yields CDR1 SEHNR and CDR2 FQNEAQ (reference sequence). The J gene is TRBJ2-1, the V gene TRBV7-9, with D hard to call. The clonotype originates from a female donor with breast cancer. Some clones in this sample may be carry-over from other donors' samples. The sequenced sample consisted of axillary lymph node tissue. DNA for the CDR3: TGTGCCAGCAGCGCACGGTCCAACGCCTACAATGGGCAGTTCTTC. This codes for CASSARSNAYNGQFF.